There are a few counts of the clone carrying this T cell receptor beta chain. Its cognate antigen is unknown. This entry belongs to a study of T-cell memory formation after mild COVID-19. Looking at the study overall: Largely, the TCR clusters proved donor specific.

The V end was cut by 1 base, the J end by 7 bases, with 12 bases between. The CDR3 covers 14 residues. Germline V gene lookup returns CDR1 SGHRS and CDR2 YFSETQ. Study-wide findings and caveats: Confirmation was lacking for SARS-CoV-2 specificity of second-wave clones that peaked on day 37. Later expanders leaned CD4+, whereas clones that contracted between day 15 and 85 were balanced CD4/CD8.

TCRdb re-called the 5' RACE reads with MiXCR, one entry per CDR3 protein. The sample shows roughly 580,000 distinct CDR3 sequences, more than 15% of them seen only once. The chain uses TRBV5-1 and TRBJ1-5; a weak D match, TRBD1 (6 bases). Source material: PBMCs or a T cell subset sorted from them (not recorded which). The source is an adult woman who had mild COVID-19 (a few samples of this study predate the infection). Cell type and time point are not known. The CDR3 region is CASSLSGGEQPQHF. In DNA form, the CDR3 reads TGCGCCAGCAGCTTGTCGGGGGGCGAACAGCCCCAGCATTTT.